These T cell receptor beta chains were read from a single sample in a study of T-cell memory formation after mild COVID-19. TCRdb re-called the 5' RACE reads through MiXCR, storing one row per CDR3 protein. The sample has 30,000 to 35,000 distinct CDR3 sequences; 7.7% are singletons. What was sequenced was PBMCs or a T cell subset sorted from them (not recorded which). The receptor source for this set is a man younger than 30 who had mild COVID-19 (a few samples of this study predate the infection). Cell type and time point are not known. The CDR3 runs from the conserved cysteine through the conserved F or W. The D gene is left open where the match is weak. The size field is filled for only some rows; it gives once, few, many or a size class.

V	size	D	J	CDR3	DNA
TRBV20-1	many	TRBD1	TRBJ2-3	CSSNQGAWGTDTQYF	TGCAGTTCGAACCAGGGGGCTTGGGGCACAGATACGCAGTATTTT
TRBV7-6	many	.	TRBJ1-2	CASSPSAGDYGYTF	TGTGCCAGCAGCCCATCGGCGGGAGACTATGGCTACACCTTC
TRBV6-1	.	TRBD1	TRBJ2-1	CASRWTGGVGQFF	TGTGCCAGCAGGTGGACAGGGGGCGTCGGGCAGTTCTTC
TRBV12-3/TRBV12-4	many	.	TRBJ1-1	CASTAGLVNTEAFF	TGTGCCAGCACCGCGGGACTCGTGAACACTGAAGCTTTCTTT
TRBV5-1	many	TRBD2	TRBJ2-3	CASSLDPGLATDTQYF	TGCGCCAGCAGCTTGGATCCGGGACTAGCAACAGATACGCAGTATTTT
TRBV7-9	many	TRBD2	TRBJ2-5	CASSLVLAGQETQYF	TGTGCCAGCAGCTTAGTCCTAGCGGGGCAAGAGACCCAGTACTTC
TRBV5-1	many	.	TRBJ2-2	CASSLAAPTQELFF	TGCGCCAGCAGCTTGGCGGCCCCCACCCAGGAGCTGTTTTTT
TRBV5-1	.	.	TRBJ1-6	CASSLGTDFHNSPLHF	TGCGCCAGCAGCTTGGGGACGGACTTTCATAATTCACCCCTCCACTTT
TRBV5-1	many	.	TRBJ2-1	CASSARLGGPYNEQFF	TGCGCCAGCAGCGCCAGGTTAGGGGGGCCCTACAATGAGCAGTTCTTC
TRBV7-3	.	TRBD1	TRBJ2-5	CASSSGQGGKETQYF	TGTGCCAGCAGCTCGGGACAGGGGGGAAAAGAGACCCAGTACTTC
TRBV5-1	many	.	TRBJ1-1	CASSLDRWNTEAFF	TGCGCCAGCAGCTTGGACAGGTGGAACACTGAAGCTTTCTTT
TRBV5-1	many	.	TRBJ2-3	CASSLKGTDTQYF	TGCGCCAGCAGCTTGAAGGGCACAGATACGCAGTATTTT
TRBV19	.	.	TRBJ2-1	CASNNGPYNEQFF	TGTGCCAGTAATAACGGTCCTTACAATGAGCAGTTCTTC
TRBV4-1	many	TRBD1	TRBJ2-7	CASSQPGQGNHEQYF	TGCGCCAGCAGCCAACCGGGACAGGGGAACCACGAGCAGTACTTC
TRBV11-2	.	.	TRBJ2-3	CASSPPERGAGTDTQYF	TGTGCCAGCAGCCCTCCTGAGAGGGGGGCCGGCACAGATACGCAGTATTTT
TRBV29-1	many	.	TRBJ2-1	CSVGLGTRPYNEQFF	TGCAGCGTTGGTCTAGGGACTCGTCCCTACAATGAGCAGTTCTTC
TRBV11-3	many	.	TRBJ2-1	CASSLDHNDNEQFF	TGTGCCAGCAGCCTGGATCACAATGACAATGAGCAGTTCTTC
TRBV12-3/TRBV12-4	many	TRBD2	TRBJ2-3	CATISGRITDTQYF	TGTGCCACCATAAGCGGGAGAATCACAGATACGCAGTATTTT
TRBV20-1	many	.	TRBJ2-2	CSARDFARGTGELFF	TGCAGTGCTAGAGATTTCGCCCGAGGGACCGGGGAGCTGTTTTTT
TRBV14	many	TRBD1	TRBJ2-2	CASSRGQGITGELFF	TGTGCCAGCAGCCGGGGACAGGGCATCACCGGGGAGCTGTTTTTT
TRBV20-1	few	.	TRBJ2-1	CSARDGRGPNSYNEQFF	TGCAGTGCTAGAGATGGTAGGGGACCTAACTCCTACAATGAGCAGTTCTTC
TRBV9	many	.	TRBJ2-2	CASSGTPGTVAGELFF	TGTGCCAGCAGCGGAACCCCCGGGACGGTGGCCGGGGAGCTGTTTTTT
TRBV12-3/TRBV12-4	many	TRBD2	TRBJ2-5	CASSPGLAGVQYF	TGTGCCAGCAGTCCGGGACTAGCGGGGGTACAGTACTTC
TRBV18	few	TRBD1	TRBJ2-7	CASSPSGQGYEQYF	TGTGCCAGCTCACCTTCGGGACAGGGCTACGAGCAGTACTTC
TRBV5-1	few	TRBD1	TRBJ1-1	CASSFTGGGTEAFF	TGCGCCAGCAGCTTTACAGGGGGGGGAACTGAAGCTTTCTTT
TRBV12-3/TRBV12-4	.	.	TRBJ1-5	CASTHSGREQPQHF	TGTGCCAGCACCCATTCCGGCCGTGAGCAGCCCCAGCATTTT
TRBV28	few	.	TRBJ1-1	CATTTGGQGDTEAFF	TGTGCCACCACCACCGGGGGCCAAGGGGACACTGAAGCTTTCTTT
TRBV12-3/TRBV12-4	many	TRBD2	TRBJ2-2	CASSAATLRGGLGGELFF	TGTGCCAGCAGTGCCGCGACTTTGCGGGGGGGCCTCGGCGGGGAGCTGTTTTTT
TRBV10-3	many	.	TRBJ2-4	CAMPEEWHNKNIQYF	TGTGCCATGCCCGAGGAATGGCACAACAAAAACATTCAGTACTTC
TRBV9	many	.	TRBJ1-2	CASSADTGPNYGYTF	TGTGCCAGCAGCGCCGACACAGGGCCCAACTATGGCTACACCTTC
TRBV7-9	many	.	TRBJ1-2	CASSLNSGSNYGYTF	TGTGCCAGCAGCTTAAATAGCGGCAGTAACTATGGCTACACCTTC
TRBV20-1	few	TRBD1	TRBJ2-2	CSAPWTGEINGELFF	TGCAGTGCTCCTTGGACAGGGGAAATTAACGGGGAGCTGTTTTTT
TRBV6-5	many	.	TRBJ2-2	CASSYSPGQSGELFF	TGTGCCAGCAGTTACTCACCCGGCCAGTCCGGGGAGCTGTTTTTT
TRBV25-1	many	TRBD1	TRBJ2-6	CASSGDRFGQGTVSGANVLTF	TGTGCCAGCAGTGGAGACCGCTTTGGACAGGGAACGGTCTCTGGGGCCAACGTCCTGACTTTC
TRBV7-3	many	TRBD1	TRBJ2-6	CASSPRTGDSGANVLTF	TGTGCCAGCAGCCCCAGGACAGGGGACTCTGGGGCCAACGTCCTGACTTTC
TRBV28	many	TRBD2	TRBJ2-3	CASSLGRGSSTDTQYF	TGTGCCAGCAGTTTAGGGCGGGGGAGTAGCACAGATACGCAGTATTTT
TRBV27	many	.	TRBJ1-6	CASSLSNGDNSPLHF	TGTGCCAGCAGTTTATCGAACGGAGATAATTCACCCCTCCACTTT
TRBV7-2	few	.	TRBJ1-2	CASSLESGVRGYTF	TGTGCCAGCAGCTTAGAGTCCGGGGTCCGTGGCTACACCTTC
TRBV7-2	many	.	TRBJ1-1	CASSLDRSYTEAFF	TGTGCCAGCAGCTTAGATAGGAGCTACACTGAAGCTTTCTTT
TRBV4-2	.	TRBD2	TRBJ2-1	CASSPTSGMAEQFF	TGTGCCAGCAGCCCGACTAGCGGGATGGCTGAGCAGTTCTTC
TRBV20-1	many	TRBD2	TRBJ2-3	CSAPSGGYTDTQYF	TGCAGTGCTCCTAGCGGGGGGTACACAGATACGCAGTATTTT
TRBV20-1	few	.	TRBJ1-1	CSARWGPGGTEAFF	TGCAGTGCTAGATGGGGCCCGGGAGGGACTGAAGCTTTCTTT
TRBV6-1	many	.	TRBJ1-5	CASSGFQGRGWPQHF	TGTGCCAGCAGTGGATTTCAGGGTAGGGGGTGGCCCCAGCATTTT
TRBV15	many	TRBD1	TRBJ1-5	CATSRKGTVNQPQHF	TGTGCCACCAGCAGAAAGGGGACAGTAAATCAGCCCCAGCATTTT
TRBV25-1	many	.	TRBJ1-3	CASSESQGPVFDTIYF	TGTGCCAGCAGTGAATCCCAGGGCCCAGTTTTTGACACCATATATTTT
TRBV7-9	many	.	TRBJ2-1	CASSFRGLGYNEQFF	TGTGCCAGCAGCTTCAGGGGATTGGGCTACAATGAGCAGTTCTTC
TRBV12-3/TRBV12-4	many	TRBD1	TRBJ2-2	CASKQGRTGELFF	TGTGCCAGCAAACAGGGGCGCACCGGGGAGCTGTTTTTT
TRBV27	few	.	TRBJ2-2	CASHRLHTGELFF	TGTGCCAGTCATCGGCTCCACACCGGGGAGCTGTTTTTT
TRBV10-3	many	TRBD1	TRBJ2-3	CAIRKQGAADTQYF	TGTGCCATCAGAAAACAGGGGGCCGCAGATACGCAGTATTTT
TRBV6-2/TRBV6-3	.	.	TRBJ1-1	CASSSQGFTEAFF	TGTGCCAGCAGTTCCCAGGGGTTCACTGAAGCTTTCTTT
TRBV2	.	.	TRBJ2-5	CASSRGREETQYF	TGTGCCAGCAGTCGGGGCAGGGAAGAGACCCAGTACTTC
TRBV3-1	.	.	TRBJ2-6	CASSQGTASGANVLTF	TGTGCCAGCAGCCAAGGGACAGCTTCTGGGGCCAACGTCCTGACTTTC
TRBV7-2	many	TRBD1	TRBJ2-7	CASSLAGTGREQYF	TGTGCCAGCAGCTTAGCCGGGACAGGAAGGGAGCAGTACTTC
TRBV7-6	few	TRBD1	TRBJ1-6	CASSLGQGYRSPLHF	TGTGCCAGCAGCTTAGGACAGGGGTATCGGTCACCCCTCCACTTT
TRBV4-2	many	.	TRBJ2-7	CASSQAPALGEQYF	TGTGCCAGCAGCCAAGCACCGGCTCTGGGTGAGCAGTACTTC
TRBV7-3	many	TRBD1	TRBJ2-2	CASGSGQGLTGELFF	TGTGCCAGTGGCTCGGGACAGGGGCTCACCGGGGAGCTGTTTTTT
TRBV6-1	once	.	TRBJ2-7	CASSVQGRLDEQYF	TGTGCCAGCAGTGTACAGGGTAGGTTGGACGAGCAGTACTTC
TRBV7-6	many	.	TRBJ2-3	CASSLSLQRTQYF	TGTGCCAGCAGCTTATCTCTCCAGCGTACGCAGTATTTT
TRBV6-5	.	TRBD2	TRBJ2-6	CASSLRTSGGPFSGANVLTF	TGTGCCAGCAGTCTGAGGACTAGCGGGGGCCCGTTCTCTGGGGCCAACGTCCTGACTTTC